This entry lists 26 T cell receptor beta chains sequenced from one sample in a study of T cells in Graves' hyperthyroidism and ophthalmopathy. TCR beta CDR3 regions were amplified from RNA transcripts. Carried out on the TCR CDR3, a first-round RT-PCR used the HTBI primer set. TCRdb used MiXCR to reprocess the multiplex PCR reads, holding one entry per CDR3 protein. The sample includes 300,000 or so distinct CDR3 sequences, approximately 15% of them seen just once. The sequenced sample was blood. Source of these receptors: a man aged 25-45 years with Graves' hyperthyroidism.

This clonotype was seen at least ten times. Written as DNA, the CDR3 is TGTGCCAGCAGGACTAGCGGGGGCACCGGGGAGCTGTTTTTT. Its translation is CASRTSGGTGELFF. This sequence joins TRBV6-1 and TRBJ2-2; 12 positions agree with TRBD2. The CDR3 length is 14 residues. The V and J ends lost 6 bases and 4 bases, in that order; junction bases with no gene match: 0. Germline assignment: CDR1 MNHNS and CDR2 SASEGT.

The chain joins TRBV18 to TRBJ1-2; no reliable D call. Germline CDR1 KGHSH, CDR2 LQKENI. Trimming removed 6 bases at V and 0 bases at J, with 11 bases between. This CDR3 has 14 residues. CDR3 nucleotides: TGTGCCAGCTCCTCGCGGAGCACTAACTATGGCTACACCTTC. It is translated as CASSSRSTNYGYTF.

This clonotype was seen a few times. DNA for the CDR3: TGCGCCAGCTCCACAGGACAGGGGGATGGGGTAGCTTTCTTT. It encodes CASSTGQGDGVAFF. This chain joins TRBV10-2 and TRBJ1-1; 10 bases map to TRBD1. The V segment lost 8 bases and the J segment 10 bases; nucleotides outside the gene matches: 13. CDR3 length equals 14 residues. The germline CDR1 and CDR2 sequences are WSHSY and SAAADI.

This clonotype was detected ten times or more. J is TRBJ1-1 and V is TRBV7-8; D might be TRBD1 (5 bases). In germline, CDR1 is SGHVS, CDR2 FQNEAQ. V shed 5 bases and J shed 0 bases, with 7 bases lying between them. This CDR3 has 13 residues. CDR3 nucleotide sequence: TGTGCCAGCAGCCTGACAGTGAACACTGAAGCTTTCTTT. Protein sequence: CASSLTVNTEAFF.

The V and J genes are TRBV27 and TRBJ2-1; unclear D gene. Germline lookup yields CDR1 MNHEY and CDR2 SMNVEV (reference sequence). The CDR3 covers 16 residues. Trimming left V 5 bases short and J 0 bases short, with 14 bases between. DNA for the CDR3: TGTGCCAGCAGTCCTAAACAGATCAGCTCCTACAATGAGCAGTTCTTC. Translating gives CASSPKQISSYNEQFF.

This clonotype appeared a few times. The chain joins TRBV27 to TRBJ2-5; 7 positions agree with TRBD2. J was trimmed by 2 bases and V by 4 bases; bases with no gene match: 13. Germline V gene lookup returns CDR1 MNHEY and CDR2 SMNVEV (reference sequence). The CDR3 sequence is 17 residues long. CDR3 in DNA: TGTGCCAGCAGTTCATCATGGGGGAGCGGGGATCAAGAGACCCAGTACTTC. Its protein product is CASSSSWGSGDQETQYF.

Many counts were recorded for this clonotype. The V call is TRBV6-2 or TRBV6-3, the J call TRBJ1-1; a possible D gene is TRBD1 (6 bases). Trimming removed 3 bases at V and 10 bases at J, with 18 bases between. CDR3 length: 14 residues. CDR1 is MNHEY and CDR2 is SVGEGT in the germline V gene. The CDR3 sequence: CASSYRLGALGAFF. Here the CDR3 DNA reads TGTGCCAGCAGTTATCGCTTGGGGGCTTTAGGAGCTTTCTTT.

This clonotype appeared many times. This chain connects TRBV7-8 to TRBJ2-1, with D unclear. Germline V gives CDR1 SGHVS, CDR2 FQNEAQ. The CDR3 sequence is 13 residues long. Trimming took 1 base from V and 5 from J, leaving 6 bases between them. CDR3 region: CASSLGRNNEQFF. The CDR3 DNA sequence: TGTGCCAGCAGCTTAGGCCGAAACAATGAGCAGTTCTTC.

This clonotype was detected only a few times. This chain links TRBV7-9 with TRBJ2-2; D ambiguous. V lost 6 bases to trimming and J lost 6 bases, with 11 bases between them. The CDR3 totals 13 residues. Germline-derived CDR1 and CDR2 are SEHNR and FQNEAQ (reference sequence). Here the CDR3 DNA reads TGTGCCAGCAGTTCCCCCTTTTCCGGGGAGCTGTTTTTT. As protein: CASSSPFSGELFF.

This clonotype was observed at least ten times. CDR3 residues: CASSEEGDKNIQYF. The CDR3 coding sequence is TGTGCCAGCAGTGAGGAGGGTGACAAAAACATTCAGTACTTC. This rearrangement joins TRBV2 to TRBJ2-4, with D tentatively TRBD2 (6 bases). Per germline, CDR1 SNHLY and CDR2 FYNNEI. The CDR3 totals 14 residues. The germline V and J ends were trimmed by 3 bases and 3 bases, with 9 bases remaining between them.

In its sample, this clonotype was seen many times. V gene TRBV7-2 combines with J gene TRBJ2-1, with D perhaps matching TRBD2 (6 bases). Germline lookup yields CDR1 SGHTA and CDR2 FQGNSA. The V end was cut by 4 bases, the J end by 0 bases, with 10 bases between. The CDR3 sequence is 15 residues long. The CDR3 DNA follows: TGTGCCAGCAGCTACCGGGGGAGCTCCTACAATGAGCAGTTCTTC. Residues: CASSYRGSSYNEQFF.

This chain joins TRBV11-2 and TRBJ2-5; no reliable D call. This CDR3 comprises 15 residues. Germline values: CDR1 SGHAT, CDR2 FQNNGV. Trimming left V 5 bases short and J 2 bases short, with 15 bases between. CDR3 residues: CASSAASAVQETQYF. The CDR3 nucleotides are TGTGCCAGCAGCGCCGCCTCGGCCGTACAAGAGACCCAGTACTTC.

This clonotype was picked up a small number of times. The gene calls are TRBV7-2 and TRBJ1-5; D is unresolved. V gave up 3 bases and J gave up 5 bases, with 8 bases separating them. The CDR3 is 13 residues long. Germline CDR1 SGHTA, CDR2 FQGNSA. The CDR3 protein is CASSFGPYQPQHF. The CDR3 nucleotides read TGTGCCAGCAGCTTTGGCCCCTATCAGCCCCAGCATTTT. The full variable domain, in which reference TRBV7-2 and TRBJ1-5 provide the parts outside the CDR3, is GAGVSQSPSNKVTEKGKDVELRCDPISGHTALYWYRQSLGQGLEFLIYFQGNSAPDKSGLPSDRFSAERTGGSVSTLTIQRTQQEDSAVYLCASSFGPYQPQHFGDGTRLSIL.

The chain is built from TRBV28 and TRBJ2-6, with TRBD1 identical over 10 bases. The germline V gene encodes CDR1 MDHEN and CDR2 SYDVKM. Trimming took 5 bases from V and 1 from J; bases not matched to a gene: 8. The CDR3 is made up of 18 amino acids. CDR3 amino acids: CASSIGTGAQSGANVLTF. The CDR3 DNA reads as TGTGCCAGCAGTATCGGGACAGGGGCACAGTCTGGGGCCAACGTCCTGACTTTC.

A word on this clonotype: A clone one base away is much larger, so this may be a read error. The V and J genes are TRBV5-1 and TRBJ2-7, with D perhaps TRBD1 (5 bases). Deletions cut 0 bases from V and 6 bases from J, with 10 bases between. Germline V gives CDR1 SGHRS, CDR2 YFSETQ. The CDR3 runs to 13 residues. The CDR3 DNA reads TGCGCCAGCAGCTTGGGGGCAGGGCGCGAGCAGTACTTC. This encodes CASSLGAGREQYF.

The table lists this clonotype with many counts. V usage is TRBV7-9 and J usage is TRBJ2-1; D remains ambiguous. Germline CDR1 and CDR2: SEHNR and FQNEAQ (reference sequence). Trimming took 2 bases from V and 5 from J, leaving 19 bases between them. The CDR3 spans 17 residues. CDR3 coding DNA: TGTGCCAGCAGCTTATCTCTCAACCGACCGACCCACAATGAGCAGTTCTTC. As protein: CASSLSLNRPTHNEQFF.

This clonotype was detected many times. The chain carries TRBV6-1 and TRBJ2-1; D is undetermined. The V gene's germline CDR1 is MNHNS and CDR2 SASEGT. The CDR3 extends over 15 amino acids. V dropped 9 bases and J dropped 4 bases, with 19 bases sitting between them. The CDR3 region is CASFNSRSLYNEQFF. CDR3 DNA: TGTGCCAGTTTTAACAGTCGATCTCTTTACAATGAGCAGTTCTTC.

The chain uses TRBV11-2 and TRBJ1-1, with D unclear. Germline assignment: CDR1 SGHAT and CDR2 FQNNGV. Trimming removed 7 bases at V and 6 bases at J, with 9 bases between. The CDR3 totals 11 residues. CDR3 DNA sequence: TGTGCCAGCAACCCCGGCGCTGAAGCTTTCTTT. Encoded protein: CASNPGAEAFF.

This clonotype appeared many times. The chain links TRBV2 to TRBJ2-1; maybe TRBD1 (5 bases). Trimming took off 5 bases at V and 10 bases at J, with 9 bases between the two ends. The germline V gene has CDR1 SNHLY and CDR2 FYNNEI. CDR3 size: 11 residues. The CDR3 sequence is CASSRQYEQFF. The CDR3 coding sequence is TGTGCCAGCAGTAGACAGTACGAGCAGTTCTTC. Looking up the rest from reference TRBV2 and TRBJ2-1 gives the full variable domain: EPEVTQTPSHQVTQMGQEVILRCVPISNHLYFYWYRQILGQKVEFLVSFYNNEISEKSEIFDDQFSVERPDGSNFTLKIRSTKLEDSAMYFCASSRQYEQFFGPGTRLTVL.

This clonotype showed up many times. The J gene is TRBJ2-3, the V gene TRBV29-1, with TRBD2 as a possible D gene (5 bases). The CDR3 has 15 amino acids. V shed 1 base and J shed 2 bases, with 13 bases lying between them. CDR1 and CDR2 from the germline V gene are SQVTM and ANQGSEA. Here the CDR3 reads CSVEGGEPPTDTQYF. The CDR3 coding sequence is TGCAGCGTTGAAGGTGGGGAGCCCCCCACAGATACGCAGTATTTT.

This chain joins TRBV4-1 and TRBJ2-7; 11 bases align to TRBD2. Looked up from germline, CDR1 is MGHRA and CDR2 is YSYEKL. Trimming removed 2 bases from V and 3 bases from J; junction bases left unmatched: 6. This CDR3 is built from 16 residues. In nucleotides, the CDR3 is TGCGCCAGCAGCCAATCCGCCGGACTAGCGGGCTACGAGCAGTACTTC. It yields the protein CASSQSAGLAGYEQYF.

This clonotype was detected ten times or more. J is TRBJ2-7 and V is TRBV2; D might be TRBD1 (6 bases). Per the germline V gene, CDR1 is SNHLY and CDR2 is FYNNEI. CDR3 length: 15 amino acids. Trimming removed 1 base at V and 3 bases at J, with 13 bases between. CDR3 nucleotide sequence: TGTGCCAGCAGTGAAGACTACAGGGTCTACTACGAGCAGTACTTC. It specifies CASSEDYRVYYEQYF. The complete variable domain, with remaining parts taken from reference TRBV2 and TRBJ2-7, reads EPEVTQTPSHQVTQMGQEVILRCVPISNHLYFYWYRQILGQKVEFLVSFYNNEISEKSEIFDDQFSVERPDGSNFTLKIRSTKLEDSAMYFCASSEDYRVYYEQYFGPGTRLTVT.

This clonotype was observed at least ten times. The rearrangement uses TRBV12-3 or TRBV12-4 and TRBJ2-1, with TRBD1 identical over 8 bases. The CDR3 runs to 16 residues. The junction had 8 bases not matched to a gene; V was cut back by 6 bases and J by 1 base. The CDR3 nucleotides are TGTGCCAGCAGATCGACAGGGGATCGATCCTACAATGAGCAGTTCTTC. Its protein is CASRSTGDRSYNEQFF.

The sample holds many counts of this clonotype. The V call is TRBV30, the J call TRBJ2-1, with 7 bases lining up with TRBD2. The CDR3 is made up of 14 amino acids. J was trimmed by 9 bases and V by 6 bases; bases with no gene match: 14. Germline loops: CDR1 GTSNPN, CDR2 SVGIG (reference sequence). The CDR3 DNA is TGTGCCTGCTTCGGGAGTGTGGGGAGGGTTGAGCAGTTCTTC. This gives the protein CACFGSVGRVEQFF.

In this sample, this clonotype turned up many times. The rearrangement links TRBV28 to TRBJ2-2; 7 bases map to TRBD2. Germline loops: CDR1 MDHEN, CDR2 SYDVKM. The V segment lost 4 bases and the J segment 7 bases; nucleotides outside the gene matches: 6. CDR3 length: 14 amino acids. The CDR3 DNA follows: TGTGCCAGCAGTTGGACTGGGGGGGGCGGGGAGCTGTTTTTT. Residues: CASSWTGGGGELFF.

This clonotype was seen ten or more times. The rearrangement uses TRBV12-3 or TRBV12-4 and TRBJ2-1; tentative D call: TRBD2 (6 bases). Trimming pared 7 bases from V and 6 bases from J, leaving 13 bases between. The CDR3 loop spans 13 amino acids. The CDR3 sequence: CASTPGSLNEQFF. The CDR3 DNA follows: TGTGCCAGCACACCCGGGAGCCTCAATGAGCAGTTCTTC.